The source of this TCR beta chain is a study of cytomegalovirus exposure and HLA in healthy donors. Germline CDR1 is SGHVS and CDR2 is FQNEAQ. J was trimmed by 0 bases and V by 6 bases; bases with no gene match: 4. The CDR3 is 17 residues long. The PCR employed 60 Vbeta primers together with 13 Jbeta primers. The assay was immunoSEQ multiplex PCR, and TCRdb's table has in-frame clones only and misses some. The repertoire holds some 150,000 clones, with around 80% as singletons. This clonotype was sampled from a young man in good health and CMV-seronegative. Sequenced material: PBMCs. J is TRBJ2-1 and V is TRBV7-8, with 14 bases aligning to TRBD2. The CDR3 region has the DNA TGTGCCAGCAGGGGACTAGCGGGAGATATCTCCTACAATGAGCAGTTCTTC. Translation: CASRGLAGDISYNEQFF.